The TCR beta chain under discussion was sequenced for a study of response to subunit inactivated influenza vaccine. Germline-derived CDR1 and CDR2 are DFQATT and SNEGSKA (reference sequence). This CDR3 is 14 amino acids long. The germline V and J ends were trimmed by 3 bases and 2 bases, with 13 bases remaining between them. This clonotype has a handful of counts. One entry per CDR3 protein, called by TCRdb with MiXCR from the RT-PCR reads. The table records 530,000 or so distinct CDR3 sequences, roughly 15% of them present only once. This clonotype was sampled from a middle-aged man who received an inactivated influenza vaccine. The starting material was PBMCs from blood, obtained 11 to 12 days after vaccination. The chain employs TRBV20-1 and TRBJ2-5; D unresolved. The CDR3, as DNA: TGCAGTGCTAGTACCCCCGGACGGCAAGAGACCCAGTACTTC. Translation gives CSASTPGRQETQYF.